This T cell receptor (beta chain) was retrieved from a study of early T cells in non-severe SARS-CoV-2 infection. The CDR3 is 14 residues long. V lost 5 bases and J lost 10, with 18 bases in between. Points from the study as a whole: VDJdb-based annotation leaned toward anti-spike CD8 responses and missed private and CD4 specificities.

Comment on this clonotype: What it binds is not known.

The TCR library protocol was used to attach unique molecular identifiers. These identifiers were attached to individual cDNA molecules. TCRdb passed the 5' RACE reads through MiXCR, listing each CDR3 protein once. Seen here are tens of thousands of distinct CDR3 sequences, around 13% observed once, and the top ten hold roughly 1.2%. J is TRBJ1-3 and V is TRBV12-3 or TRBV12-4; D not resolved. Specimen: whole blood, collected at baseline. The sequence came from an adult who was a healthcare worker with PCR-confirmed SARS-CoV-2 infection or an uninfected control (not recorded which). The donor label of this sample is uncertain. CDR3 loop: CASSRFPDRPTIYF. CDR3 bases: TGTGCCAGCAGTAGATTCCCGGACCGCCCGACCATATATTTT.